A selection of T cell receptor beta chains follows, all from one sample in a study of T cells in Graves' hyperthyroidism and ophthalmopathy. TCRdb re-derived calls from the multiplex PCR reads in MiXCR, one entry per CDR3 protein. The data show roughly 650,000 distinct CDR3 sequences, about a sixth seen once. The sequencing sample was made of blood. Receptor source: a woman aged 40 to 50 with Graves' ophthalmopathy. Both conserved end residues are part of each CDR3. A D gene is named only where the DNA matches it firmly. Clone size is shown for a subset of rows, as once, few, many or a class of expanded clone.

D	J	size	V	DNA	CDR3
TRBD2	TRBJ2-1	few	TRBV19	TGTGCCAGTAGTATAGGGCTAGCGGGGGGGCCGTACAATGAGCAGTTCTTC	CASSIGLAGGPYNEQFF
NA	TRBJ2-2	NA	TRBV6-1	NA	CASRLAGTPGSCFF
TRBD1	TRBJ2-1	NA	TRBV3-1	TGTGCCAGCAGCCAAGGGACAGGCACTGGCAATGAGCAGTTCTTC	CASSQGTGTGNEQFF
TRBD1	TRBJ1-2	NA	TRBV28	TGTGCCAGCAGTCCCAGGGGGCAATTATCTGGCTACACCTTC	CASSPRGQLSGYTF
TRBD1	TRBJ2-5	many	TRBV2	TGTGCCACCGAAGGGACAGGGGGTATGAAGACCCAGTACTTC	CATEGTGGMKTQYF
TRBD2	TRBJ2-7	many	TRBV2	TGTGCCAGCATCCGGACTAGTTCCTCCTACGAGCAGTACTTC	CASIRTSSSYEQYF
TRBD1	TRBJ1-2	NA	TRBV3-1	TGTGCCAGCAGCCGGGACAGGGCGTTCTATGGCTACACCTTC	CASSRDRAFYGYTF
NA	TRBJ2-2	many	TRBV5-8	TGTGCCAGCAGCTTGTACTCCGGGGAGCTGTTTTTT	CASSLYSGELFF
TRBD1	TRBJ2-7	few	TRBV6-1	TGTGCCAGCAGAGTGGCACAGGGGTATTACGAGCAGTACTTC	CASRVAQGYYEQYF
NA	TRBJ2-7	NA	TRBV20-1	TGCAGTGCTAGAGACCCGGACTCCTACGAGCAGTACTTC	CSARDPDSYEQYF